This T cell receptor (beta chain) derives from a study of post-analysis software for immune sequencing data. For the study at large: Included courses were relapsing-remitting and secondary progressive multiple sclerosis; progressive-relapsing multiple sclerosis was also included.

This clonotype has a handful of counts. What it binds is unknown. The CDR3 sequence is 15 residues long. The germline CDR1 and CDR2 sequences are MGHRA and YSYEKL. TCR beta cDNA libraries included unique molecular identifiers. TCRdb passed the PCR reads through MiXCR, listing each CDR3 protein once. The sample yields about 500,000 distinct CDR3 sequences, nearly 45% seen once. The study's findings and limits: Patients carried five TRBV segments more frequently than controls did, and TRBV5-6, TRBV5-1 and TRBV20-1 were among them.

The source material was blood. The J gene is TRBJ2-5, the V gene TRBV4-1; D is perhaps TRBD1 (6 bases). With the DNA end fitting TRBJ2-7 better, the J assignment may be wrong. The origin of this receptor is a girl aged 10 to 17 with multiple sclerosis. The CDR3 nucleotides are TGCGCCAGCAGCCAAGATCCGGACAGCCTTAACGAGCAGTACTTC. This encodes CASSQDPDSLNEQYF.